These 11 T cell receptor beta chains originate from one sample sequenced in a study of cytomegalovirus exposure and HLA in healthy donors. The study ran its PCR with 60 Vbeta and 13 Jbeta primers. The protocol was immunoSEQ multiplex PCR, while the TCRdb copy is restricted to in-frame clones and leaves out a portion. The top ten clones hold roughly 1.6% of a sample with under 200,000 clones, 70% to 80% of them seen once. Sequenced: PBMCs. Every receptor here comes from a man in his forties in good health and CMV-seronegative.

V and J are TRBV28 and TRBJ2-1; 8 bases match TRBD2. The CDR3 runs to 16 residues. Trimming removed 6 bases from V and 4 bases from J; junction bases left unmatched: 11. Germline V gene lookup returns CDR1 MDHEN and CDR2 SYDVKM. The CDR3 protein is CASRRDTSGPYNEQFF. The DNA for the CDR3 is TGTGCCAGCAGACGGGATACTAGCGGTCCGTACAATGAGCAGTTCTTC.

This clone has just one count. The V call is TRBV5-1, the J call TRBJ2-3; 10 nucleotides agree with TRBD2. The trim removed 7 bases at V and 6 bases at J, leaving 14 bases unmatched. The length of the CDR3 is 16 residues. The V gene's germline CDR1 is SGHRS and CDR2 YFSETQ. This CDR3 reads CASAKGPSGSRDTQYF. The CDR3 DNA reads as TGCGCCAGCGCTAAGGGGCCTAGCGGGAGCCGGGATACGCAGTATTTT.

Here the CDR3 reads CSVDSGRAYEQYF. In nucleotides, the CDR3 is TGCAGCGTTGATAGCGGGAGGGCCTACGAGCAGTACTTC. This chain uses TRBV29-1 with TRBJ2-5, with 11 nucleotides matching TRBD2. With the DNA end fitting TRBJ2-7 better, the J assignment may be wrong. Germline values: CDR1 SQVTM, CDR2 ANQGSEA. The CDR3 is 13 residues long.

The V call is TRBV9, the J call TRBJ2-7, with a tentative D call TRBD2 (6 bases). Deletions cut 2 bases from V and 1 base from J, with 16 bases between. Germline CDR1 is SGDLS and CDR2 is YYNGEE. The CDR3 has 16 amino acids. CDR3 protein: CASSVGGPGDSYEQYF. The CDR3 DNA reads TGTGCCAGCAGCGTGGGGGGACCCGGGGATTCCTACGAGCAGTACTTC.

This clone occurred once. The chain employs TRBV11-2 and TRBJ2-7, with 7 bases identical to TRBD1. J was trimmed by 2 bases and V by 1 base; bases with no gene match: 2. This CDR3 is 14 amino acids long. Looked up from germline, CDR1 is SGHAT and CDR2 is FQNNGV. The CDR3 DNA sequence: TGTGCCAGCAGCTTAGGTGGACAGGCCTACGAGCAGTACTTC. It codes for CASSLGGQAYEQYF.

The DNA for the CDR3 is TGCGCCAGCAGCATGGGGACAGGGAATCAGCCCCAGCATTTT. Translating gives CASSMGTGNQPQHF. This chain connects TRBV5-1 to TRBJ1-5, with TRBD1 matching over 9 bases. CDR1 is SGHRS, CDR2 YFSETQ, per germline. With 4 bases clipped from V and 4 bases from J, the junction kept 3 bases outside the gene matches. This CDR3 spans 14 amino acids.

The genes are TRBV7-8 and TRBJ2-1, with D perhaps matching TRBD2 (6 bases). This CDR3 spans 16 amino acids. Germline CDR1 reads SGHVS; CDR2 reads FQNEAQ. Trimming took 5 bases from V and 3 from J, leaving 17 bases between them. CDR3 sequence: CASSPFSGVFYNEQFF. Here the CDR3 DNA reads TGTGCCAGCAGCCCCTTCTCGGGAGTTTTCTACAATGAGCAGTTCTTC. The full variable domain, with the rest looked up from reference TRBV7-8 and TRBJ2-1, is GAGVSQSPRYKVAKRGQDVALRCDPISGHVSLFWYQQALGQGPEFLTYFQNEAQLDKSGLPSDRFFAERPEGSVSTLKIQRTQQEDSAVYLCASSPFSGVFYNEQFFGPGTRLTVL.

This chain uses TRBV29-1 with TRBJ1-1; 7 bases agree with TRBD1. With 7 bases clipped from V and 2 bases from J, the junction kept 4 bases outside the gene matches. CDR1 and CDR2 (germline): SQVTM, ANQGSEA. This CDR3 comprises 12 residues. The CDR3 nucleotides are TGCAGCGAACGACAGGGAAACACTGAAGCTTTCTTT. Its protein is CSERQGNTEAFF.

CDR3 protein: CASSLAGGLEQYF. The CDR3 DNA sequence: TGTGCCAGCAGTCTAGCGGGAGGTCTCGAGCAGTACTTC. The gene calls are TRBV28 and TRBJ2-7, with 11 bases matching TRBD2. Germline CDR1 is MDHEN and CDR2 is SYDVKM. The CDR3 has 13 amino acids. V lost 5 bases to trimming and J lost 6 bases; unmatched junction nucleotides: 3.

The chain couples TRBV28 to TRBJ2-2, with D possibly matching TRBD1 (5 bases). Germline CDR1 reads MDHEN; CDR2 reads SYDVKM. V shed 3 bases and J shed 0 bases, with 11 bases lying between them. The CDR3 has 16 amino acids. CDR3 residues: CASSFGPGTNTGELFF. CDR3 DNA: TGTGCCAGCAGTTTCGGTCCAGGGACGAACACCGGGGAGCTGTTTTTT.

This clone was observed a few times. The chain carries TRBV7-3 and TRBJ2-7; 7 bases are a match to TRBD1. Germline assignment: CDR1 SGHTA and CDR2 FQGTGA. CDR3 size: 16 residues. The ends lost 7 bases at V and 3 bases at J; junction bases unmatched: 15. This CDR3 is CASTPKFDRAFYEQYF. CDR3 DNA sequence: TGTGCCAGCACCCCAAAATTTGACAGGGCGTTCTACGAGCAGTACTTC.